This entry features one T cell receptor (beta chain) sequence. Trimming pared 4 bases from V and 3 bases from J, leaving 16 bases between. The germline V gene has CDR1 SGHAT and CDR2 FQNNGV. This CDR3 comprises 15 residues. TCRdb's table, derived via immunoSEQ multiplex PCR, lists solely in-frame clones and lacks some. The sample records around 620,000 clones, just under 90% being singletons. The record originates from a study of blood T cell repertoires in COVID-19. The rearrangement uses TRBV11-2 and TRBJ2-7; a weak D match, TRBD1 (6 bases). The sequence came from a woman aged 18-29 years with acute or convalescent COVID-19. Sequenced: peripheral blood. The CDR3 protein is CASSYRPGHNYEQYF. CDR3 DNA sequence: TGTGCCAGCAGCTACCGTCCGGGACACAACTACGAGCAGTACTTC.